These 14 T cell receptor beta chains share one sample of origin, sequenced in a study of blood T cell repertoires in COVID-19. Using immunoSEQ multiplex PCR, the repertoire was profiled, and TCRdb retains in-frame clones only, with some absent. The sample lists roughly 80,000 clones; 84% were seen once. Material: peripheral blood. The receptors come from a man between 50 and 59 years old with acute or convalescent COVID-19.

The chain carries TRBV20-1 and TRBJ1-1; no clear D gene. The V and J ends lost 3 bases and 0 bases respectively, with 8 bases between them. CDR3 length: 13 amino acids. Germline V gives CDR1 DFQATT, CDR2 SNEGSKA (reference sequence). CDR3 sequence reads: CSASHTMNTEAFF. The CDR3 DNA follows: TGCAGTGCTAGTCACACGATGAACACTGAAGCTTTCTTT.

The rearrangement links TRBV4-2 to TRBJ1-5, with D uncertain. The V end lost 1 base, the J end lost 0 bases, and 16 bases lay between the germline ends. The CDR3 is 18 amino acids. Germline CDR1 LGHNA, CDR2 YNFKEQ. Here the CDR3 reads CASSQAELTSNSNQPQHF. The CDR3 DNA sequence: TGTGCCAGCAGCCAAGCGGAACTGACATCTAATAGCAATCAGCCCCAGCATTTT.

This chain links TRBV10-3 with TRBJ2-3; unclear D gene. The length of the CDR3 is 13 residues. Looked up from germline, CDR1 is ENHRY and CDR2 is SYGVKD. The V gene lost 6 bases and the J gene lost 2 bases, with 9 bases spanning the gap. The CDR3 protein is CAISPTYTDTQYF. CDR3 DNA sequence: TGTGCCATCAGCCCGACTTACACAGATACGCAGTATTTT.

CDR3 residues: CASSWGQSLEDYGYTF. The CDR3 nucleotides read TGTGCCAGTAGTTGGGGACAGTCCCTAGAGGACTATGGCTACACCTTC. The chain is built from TRBV19 and TRBJ1-2; 7 positions match TRBD1. The CDR3 spans 16 residues. Trimming at V came to 5 bases and at J to 3 bases, leaving 12 bases not matched to a gene. From germline, CDR1 is LNHDA and CDR2 SQIVND (reference sequence).

This clone was counted a few times. The genes are TRBV29-1 and TRBJ1-2; D not certain. The germline V and J ends were trimmed by 3 bases and 7 bases, with 6 bases remaining between them. The germline CDR1 and CDR2 sequences are SQVTM and ANQGSEA. The CDR3 totals 10 residues. The CDR3 spells CSVDEGGYTF. The CDR3 DNA sequence: TGCAGCGTTGATGAGGGTGGCTACACCTTC. Drawing the rest from reference TRBV29-1 and TRBJ1-2, the complete variable domain is SAVISQKPSRDICQRGTSLTIQCQVDSQVTMMFWYRQQPGQSLTLIATANQGSEATYESGFVIDKFPISRPNLTFSTLTVSNMSPEDSSIYLCSVDEGGYTFGSGTRLTVV.

This clone was counted a few times. Here the CDR3 DNA reads TGTGCCTGGAAAACAGGATATATTGGCTACACCTTC. Encoded protein: CAWKTGYIGYTF. The chain carries TRBV30 and TRBJ1-2; D might be TRBD1 (5 bases). The CDR3 has 12 residues. The V gene lost 4 bases and the J gene lost 7 bases, with 13 bases spanning the gap. Germline CDR1 reads GTSNPN; CDR2 reads SVGIG (reference sequence).

The rearrangement joins TRBV5-1 to TRBJ2-7; 9 positions agree with TRBD2. The V and J ends lost 1 base and 5 bases, in that order; junction bases with no gene match: 7. Germline V CDR1 and CDR2: SGHRS, YFSETQ. The CDR3 runs to 15 residues. DNA of the CDR3: TGCGCCAGCAGCTTGAGTGGCGGGGGGGCCCACGAGCAGTACTTC. Translated, it gives CASSLSGGGAHEQYF.

CDR3 coding DNA: TGTGCCAGCAGCACCGCTAACTACGAGCAGTACTTC. This encodes CASSTANYEQYF. This chain joins TRBV6-5 and TRBJ2-7; the D is unclear. This CDR3 is 12 amino acids long. V lost 6 bases and J lost 3, with 9 bases in between. Looked up from germline, CDR1 is MNHEY and CDR2 is SVGAGI.

The chain recombines TRBV11-2 with TRBJ2-5; D gene unclear. The germline V and J ends were trimmed by 5 bases and 1 base, with 14 bases remaining between them. Germline-derived CDR1 and CDR2 are SGHAT and FQNNGV. The CDR3 loop spans 15 amino acids. The CDR3 nucleotides are TGTGCCAGCAGCAGTGGGTTGACTGTCCAAGAGACCCAGTACTTC. As protein: CASSSGLTVQETQYF. Based on the CDR3 plus reference TRBV11-2 and TRBJ2-5, the full variable domain is EAGVAQSPRYKIIEKRQSVAFWCNPISGHATLYWYQQILGQGPKLLIQFQNNGVVDDSQLPKDRFSAERLKGVDSTLKIQPAKLEDSAVYLCASSSGLTVQETQYFGPGTRLLVL.

V is TRBV27 and J is TRBJ2-3; TRBD2 aligns across 15 bases. The CDR3 totals 22 residues. Germline values: CDR1 MNHEY, CDR2 SMNVEV (reference sequence). V was clipped by 3 bases and J by 0 bases; unmatched bases: 16. The CDR3 protein is CASSFMGVAGTSGGRSTDTQYF. CDR3 nucleotides: TGTGCCAGCAGTTTCATGGGGGTGGCCGGGACTAGCGGGGGGCGCAGCACAGATACGCAGTATTTT.

The genes are TRBV9 and TRBJ1-5; 8 bases fit TRBD1. Trimming at V came to 3 bases and at J to 4 bases, leaving 6 bases not matched to a gene. In germline, CDR1 is SGDLS, CDR2 YYNGEE. The CDR3 has 15 residues. CDR3 region: CASSAGQGGNQPQHF. CDR3 nucleotide sequence: TGTGCCAGCAGCGCCGGACAGGGAGGGAATCAGCCCCAGCATTTT.

V usage is TRBV27 and J usage is TRBJ1-5; D is unresolved. CDR3 size: 16 residues. The V end lost 2 bases, the J end lost 5 bases, and 16 bases lay between the germline ends. Per the germline V gene, CDR1 is MNHEY and CDR2 is SMNVEV (reference sequence). CDR3 sequence (DNA): TGTGCCAGCAGTTTACATATAGGAGGGTCGGATCAGCCCCAGCATTTT. As protein: CASSLHIGGSDQPQHF.

This chain joins TRBV29-1 and TRBJ1-2; 7 positions agree with TRBD1. CDR3 length equals 13 residues. Germline V lookup: CDR1 SQVTM, CDR2 ANQGSEA. V was pared by 3 bases and J by 3 bases, with 4 bases of the junction left unmatched. The CDR3 protein is CSVDSTGDYGYTF. The CDR3 DNA is TGCAGCGTTGATAGTACAGGGGACTATGGCTACACCTTC. The variable domain in full, completed from reference TRBV29-1 and TRBJ1-2, reads SAVISQKPSRDICQRGTSLTIQCQVDSQVTMMFWYRQQPGQSLTLIATANQGSEATYESGFVIDKFPISRPNLTFSTLTVSNMSPEDSSIYLCSVDSTGDYGYTFGSGTRLTVV.

J is TRBJ2-3 and V is TRBV2, with 9 bases matching TRBD2. The germline V gene encodes CDR1 SNHLY and CDR2 FYNNEI. The CDR3 runs to 16 residues. V lost 1 base, J lost 2 bases, and 4 bases stayed unmatched. CDR3 region: CASSEGLAGITDTQYF. For the CDR3, the DNA is TGTGCCAGCAGTGAAGGTCTAGCGGGAATCACAGATACGCAGTATTTT.